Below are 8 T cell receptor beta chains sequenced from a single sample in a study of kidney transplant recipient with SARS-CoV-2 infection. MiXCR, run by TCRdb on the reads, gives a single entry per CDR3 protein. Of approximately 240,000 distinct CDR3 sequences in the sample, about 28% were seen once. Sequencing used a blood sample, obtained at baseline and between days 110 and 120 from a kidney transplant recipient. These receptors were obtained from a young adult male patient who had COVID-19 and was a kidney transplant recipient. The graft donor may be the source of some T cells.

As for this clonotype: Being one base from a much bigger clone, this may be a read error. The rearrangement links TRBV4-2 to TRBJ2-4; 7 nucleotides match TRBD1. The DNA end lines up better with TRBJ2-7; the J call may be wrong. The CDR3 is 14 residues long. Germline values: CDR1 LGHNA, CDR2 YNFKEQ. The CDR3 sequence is CASSRGGQNYEQYF. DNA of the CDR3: TGTGCCAGCAGCCGAGGGGGACAGAACTACGAGCAGTACTTC.

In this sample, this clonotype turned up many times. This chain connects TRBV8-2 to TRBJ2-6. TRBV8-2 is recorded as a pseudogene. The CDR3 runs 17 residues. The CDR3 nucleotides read TGTGGCATTTGTATGAGGATAACACAAAGTCGGGCCAACGTCCTGACTTTC. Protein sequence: CGICMRITQSRANVLTF.

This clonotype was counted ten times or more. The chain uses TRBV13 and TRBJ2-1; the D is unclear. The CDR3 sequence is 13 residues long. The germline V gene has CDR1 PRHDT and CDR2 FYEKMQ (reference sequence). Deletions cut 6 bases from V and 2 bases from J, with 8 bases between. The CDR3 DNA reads TGTGCCAGCAGAGGGCAGGCCTACAATGAGCAGTTCTTC. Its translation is CASRGQAYNEQFF. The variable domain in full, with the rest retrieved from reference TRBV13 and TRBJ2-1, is AAGVIQSPRHLIKEKRETATLKCYPIPRHDTVYWYQQGPGQDPQFLISFYEKMQSDKGSIPDRFSAQQFSDYHSELNMSSLELGDSALYFCASRGQAYNEQFFGPGTRLTVL.

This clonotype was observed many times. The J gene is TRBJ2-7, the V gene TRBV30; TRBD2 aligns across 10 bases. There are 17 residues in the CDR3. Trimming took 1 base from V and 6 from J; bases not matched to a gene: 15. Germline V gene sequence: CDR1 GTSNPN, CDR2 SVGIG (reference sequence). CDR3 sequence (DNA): TGTGCCTGGAGTGGTGGGGTCTTGCTAGCGGGAGTTTTCGAGCAGTACTTC. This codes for CAWSGGVLLAGVFEQYF.

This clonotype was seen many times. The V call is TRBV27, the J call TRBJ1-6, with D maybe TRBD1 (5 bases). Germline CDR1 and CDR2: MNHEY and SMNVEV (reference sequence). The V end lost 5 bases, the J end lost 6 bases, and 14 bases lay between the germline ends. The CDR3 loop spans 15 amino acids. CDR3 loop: CASSQRGISNSPLHF. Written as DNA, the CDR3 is TGTGCCAGCAGTCAAAGGGGAATTAGTAATTCACCCCTCCACTTT.

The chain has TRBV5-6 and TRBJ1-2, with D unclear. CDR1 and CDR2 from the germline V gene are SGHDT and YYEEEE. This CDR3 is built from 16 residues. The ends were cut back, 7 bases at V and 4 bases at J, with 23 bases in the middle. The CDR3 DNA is TGTGCCAGCTGCATGAACAATAGTCGAAGGACCTATGGCTACACCTTC. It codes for CASCMNNSRRTYGYTF.

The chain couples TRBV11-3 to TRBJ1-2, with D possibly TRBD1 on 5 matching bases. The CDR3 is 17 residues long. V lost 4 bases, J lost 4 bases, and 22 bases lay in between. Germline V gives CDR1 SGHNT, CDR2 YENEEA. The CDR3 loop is CASSSGTDLGKTYGYTF. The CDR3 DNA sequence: TGTGCCAGCAGCTCCGGGACCGATCTCGGAAAGACCTATGGCTACACCTTC.

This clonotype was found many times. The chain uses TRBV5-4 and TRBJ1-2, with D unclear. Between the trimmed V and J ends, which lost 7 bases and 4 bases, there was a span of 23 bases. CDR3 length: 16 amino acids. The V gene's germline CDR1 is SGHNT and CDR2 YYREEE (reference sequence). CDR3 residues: CASHTNVPGKTYGYTF. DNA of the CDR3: TGTGCCAGCCATACCAACGTACCAGGAAAGACCTATGGCTACACCTTC.